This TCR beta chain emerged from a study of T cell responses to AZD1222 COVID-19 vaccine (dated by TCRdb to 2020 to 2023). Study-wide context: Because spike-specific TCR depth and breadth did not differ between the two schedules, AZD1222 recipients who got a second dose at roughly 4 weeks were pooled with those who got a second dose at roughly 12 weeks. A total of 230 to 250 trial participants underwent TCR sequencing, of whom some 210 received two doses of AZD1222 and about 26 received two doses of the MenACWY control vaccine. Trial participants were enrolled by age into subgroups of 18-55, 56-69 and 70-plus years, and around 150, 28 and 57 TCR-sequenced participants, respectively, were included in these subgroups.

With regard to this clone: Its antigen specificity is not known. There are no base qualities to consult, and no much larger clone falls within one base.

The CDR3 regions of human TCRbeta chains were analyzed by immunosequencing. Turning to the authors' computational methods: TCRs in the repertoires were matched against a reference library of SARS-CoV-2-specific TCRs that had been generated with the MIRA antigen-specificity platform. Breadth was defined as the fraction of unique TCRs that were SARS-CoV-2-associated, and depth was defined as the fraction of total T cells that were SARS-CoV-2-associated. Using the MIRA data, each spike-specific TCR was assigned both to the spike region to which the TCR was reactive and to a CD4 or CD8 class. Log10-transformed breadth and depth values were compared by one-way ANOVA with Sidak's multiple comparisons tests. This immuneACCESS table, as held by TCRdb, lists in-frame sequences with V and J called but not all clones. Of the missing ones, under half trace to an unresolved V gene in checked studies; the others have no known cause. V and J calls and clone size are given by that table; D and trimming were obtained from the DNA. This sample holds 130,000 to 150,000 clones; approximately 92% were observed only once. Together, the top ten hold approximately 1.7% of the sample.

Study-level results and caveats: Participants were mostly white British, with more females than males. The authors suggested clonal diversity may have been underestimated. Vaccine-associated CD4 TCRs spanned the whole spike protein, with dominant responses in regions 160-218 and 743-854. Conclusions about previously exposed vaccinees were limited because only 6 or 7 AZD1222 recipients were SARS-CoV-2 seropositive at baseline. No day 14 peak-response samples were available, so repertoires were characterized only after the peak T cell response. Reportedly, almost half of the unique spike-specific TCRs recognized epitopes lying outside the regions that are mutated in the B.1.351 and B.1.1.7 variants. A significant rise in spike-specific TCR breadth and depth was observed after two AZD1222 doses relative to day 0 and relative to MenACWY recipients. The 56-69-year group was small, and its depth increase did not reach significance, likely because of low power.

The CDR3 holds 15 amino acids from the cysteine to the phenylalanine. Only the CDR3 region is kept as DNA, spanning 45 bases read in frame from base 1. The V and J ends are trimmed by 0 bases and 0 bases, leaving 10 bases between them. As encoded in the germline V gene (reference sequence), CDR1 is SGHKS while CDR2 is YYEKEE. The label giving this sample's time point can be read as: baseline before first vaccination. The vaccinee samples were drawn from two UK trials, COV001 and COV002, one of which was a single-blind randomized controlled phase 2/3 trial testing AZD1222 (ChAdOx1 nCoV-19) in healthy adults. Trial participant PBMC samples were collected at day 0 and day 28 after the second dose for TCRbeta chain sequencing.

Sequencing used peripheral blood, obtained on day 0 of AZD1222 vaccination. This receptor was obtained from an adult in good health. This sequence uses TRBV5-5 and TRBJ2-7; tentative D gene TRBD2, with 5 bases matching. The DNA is TGTGCCAGCAGCTTGGCAGGTGGGAGCTCCTACGAGCAGTACTTC. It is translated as CASSLAGGSSYEQYF.